Listed here are 3 T cell receptor beta chains from one sample, sequenced in a study of OX40 agonist ivuxolimab in advanced cancers. Generated by immunoSEQ multiplex PCR, the TCRdb table keeps only in-frame clones and is missing some. Of 50,000 to 80,000 clones in the sample, about 85% were seen once. The sequencing here drew on CD4+ or CD8+ T cells sorted from blood, taken in a trial of the OX40 agonist ivuxolimab. Receptors were obtained from an adult with an advanced solid tumor such as melanoma, head and neck, liver or kidney cancer.

This clone was found a few times. The chain employs TRBV29-1 and TRBJ1-5; TRBD1 is a possible D gene (5 bases). V was cut by 5 bases and J by 3 bases, with 14 bases left in between. The CDR3 spans 14 residues. Germline CDR1 and CDR2: SQVTM and ANQGSEA. CDR3: CSVIAPGDNQPQHF. CDR3 DNA: TGCAGCGTTATTGCACCGGGGGACAATCAGCCCCAGCATTTT.

The genes are TRBV6-1 and TRBJ2-7; 8 bases line up with TRBD2. Germline assignment: CDR1 MNHNS and CDR2 SASEGT. This CDR3 is 15 amino acids long. Germline trimming cut 7 bases from V and 0 bases from J; bases unmatched to any gene: 8. CDR3 sequence reads: CASTLTSGSSYEQYF. Here the CDR3 DNA reads TGTGCCAGCACCCTTACTAGCGGCAGCTCCTACGAGCAGTACTTC.

This chain links TRBV14 with TRBJ1-2, with D uncertain. CDR3 size: 15 residues. V lost 0 bases and J lost 8, with 16 bases in between. Germline V lookup: CDR1 SGHDN, CDR2 FVKESK. The CDR3 DNA is TGTGCCAGCAGCCAAGATAGAGCAGGTTCCGTCGGCTACACCTTC. Encoded protein: CASSQDRAGSVGYTF.